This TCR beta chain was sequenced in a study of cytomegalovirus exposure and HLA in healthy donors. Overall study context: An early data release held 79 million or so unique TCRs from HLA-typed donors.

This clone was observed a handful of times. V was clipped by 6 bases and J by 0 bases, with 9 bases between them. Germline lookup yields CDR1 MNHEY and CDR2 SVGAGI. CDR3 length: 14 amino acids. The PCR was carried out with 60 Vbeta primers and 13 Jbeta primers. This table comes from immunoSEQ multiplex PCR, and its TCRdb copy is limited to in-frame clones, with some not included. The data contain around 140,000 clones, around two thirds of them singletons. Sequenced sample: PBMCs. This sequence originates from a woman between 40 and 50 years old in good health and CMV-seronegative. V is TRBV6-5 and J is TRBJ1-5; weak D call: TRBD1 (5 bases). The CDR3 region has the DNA TGTGCCAGCAGGCCAGGGTATAGCAATCAGCCCCAGCATTTT. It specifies CASRPGYSNQPQHF.